These 20 T cell receptor beta chains were all obtained from the same sample, sequenced in a study of sequential checkpoint blockade in melanoma. Documented treatment: randomized to nivolumab then ipilimumab (arm A) or the reverse (arm B). Using immunoSEQ multiplex PCR, the repertoire was profiled, and TCRdb retains in-frame clones only, with some absent. The data hold 20,000 or so clones, with around 75% observed a single time. The sequenced sample was CD8+ T cells sorted from blood (inferred from file names), obtained from a patient given nivolumab and ipilimumab in sequence. The receptors derive from a human donor with melanoma.

This sequence joins TRBV2 and TRBJ2-2; 8 bases align to TRBD2. Per germline, CDR1 SNHLY and CDR2 FYNNEI. This CDR3 has 15 amino acids. V was pared by 7 bases and J by 6 bases, with 10 bases of the junction left unmatched. As DNA, the CDR3 is TGTGCCAGCACTCCGGGACTAGTCTTGTCCGGGGAGCTGTTTTTT. It translates to CASTPGLVLSGELFF.

The chain recombines TRBV7-8 with TRBJ1-1, with no clear D. There are 14 residues in the CDR3. The ends were cut back, 5 bases at V and 2 bases at J, with 12 bases in the middle. The germline CDR1 and CDR2 sequences are SGHVS and FQNEAQ. This CDR3 is CASSPTEDNTEAFF. In DNA, the CDR3 is TGTGCCAGCAGCCCAACAGAAGATAACACTGAAGCTTTCTTT.

The rearrangement links TRBV13 to TRBJ1-6; D is unresolved. There are 15 residues in the CDR3. CDR1 is PRHDT, CDR2 FYEKMQ, per germline (reference sequence). The germline V and J ends were trimmed by 6 bases and 0 bases, with 9 bases remaining between them. This CDR3 is CASRSPSSYNSPLHF. The CDR3, as DNA: TGTGCCAGCAGGAGTCCAAGCTCCTATAATTCACCCCTCCACTTT.

The rearrangement uses TRBV6-1 and TRBJ1-5; no reliable D call. The CDR3 length is 15 residues. In germline, CDR1 is MNHNS, CDR2 SASEGT. V lost 3 bases, J lost 1 base, and 10 bases lay in between. CDR3 sequence (DNA): TGTGCCAGCAGTGACACGGGTAAAAGCAATCAGCCCCAGCATTTT. It codes for CASSDTGKSNQPQHF.

This clone was detected once. V and J are TRBV5-1 and TRBJ1-1; 7 bases align to TRBD1. This CDR3 spans 15 amino acids. Unmatched junction bases numbered 6, after V lost 3 bases and J lost 1 base. CDR1 and CDR2 from the germline V gene are SGHRS and YFSETQ. CDR3 nucleotides: TGCGCCAGCAGCTGGGGGCAGGGGGGGAACACTGAAGCTTTCTTT. Translated, it gives CASSWGQGGNTEAFF.

The chain uses TRBV9 and TRBJ2-7, with 8 bases that match TRBD2. This CDR3 is 15 amino acids long. Per the germline V gene, CDR1 is SGDLS and CDR2 is YYNGEE. The V and J ends lost 4 bases and 5 bases, in that order; junction bases with no gene match: 11. CDR3 region: CASSPRAGESHEQYF. CDR3 coding DNA: TGTGCCAGCAGCCCCCGAGCGGGAGAGTCCCACGAGCAGTACTTC.

This clone was detected only a few times. This chain uses TRBV19 with TRBJ1-5; tentative D call: TRBD1 (5 bases). The CDR3 is made up of 15 amino acids. The germline V gene has CDR1 LNHDA and CDR2 SQIVND (reference sequence). Trimming stripped 8 bases from V and 0 bases from J, with 14 bases between. The CDR3 here is CASGRQLSSNQPQHF. For the CDR3, the DNA is TGTGCCAGTGGAAGACAGCTGTCTAGCAATCAGCCCCAGCATTTT.

Remarks on this clone: Within the sample, other DNA sequences also encode this same CDR3. This chain uses TRBV7-9 with TRBJ2-7; TRBD1 agrees at 7 bases. The ends lost 3 bases at V and 1 base at J; junction bases unmatched: 3. The CDR3 length is 14 residues. The germline V gene has CDR1 SEHNR and CDR2 FQNEAQ (reference sequence). This CDR3 is CASSFGTASYEQYF. The CDR3 DNA follows: TGTGCCAGCAGCTTCGGGACAGCGTCCTACGAGCAGTACTTC.

The V gene is TRBV7-9, the J gene TRBJ1-1, with TRBD1 matching over 9 bases. V trimming: 7 bases; J trimming: 4 bases; junction bases outside the gene matches: 7. The germline gives CDR1 SEHNR, CDR2 FQNEAQ (reference sequence). The CDR3 is 14 residues long. This CDR3 is CASIPGTGSTEAFF. CDR3 sequence (DNA): TGTGCCAGCATACCCGGGACAGGGAGCACTGAAGCTTTCTTT.

The chain is built from TRBV27 and TRBJ2-7, with 13 positions matching TRBD2. Trimming at V came to 6 bases and at J to 4 bases, leaving 12 bases not matched to a gene. CDR3 length: 17 residues. The germline CDR1 and CDR2 sequences are MNHEY and SMNVEV (reference sequence). CDR3 nucleotide sequence: TGTGCCAGCAGCCATAAAGCCGGGACTAGCGGGACTTACGAGCAGTACTTC. It encodes CASSHKAGTSGTYEQYF.

This chain connects TRBV18 to TRBJ1-5; TRBD1 aligns across 9 bases. The CDR3 loop spans 16 amino acids. J gave up 4 bases and V 8 bases, and 12 bases lay outside the gene matches. Germline V CDR1 and CDR2: KGHSH, LQKENI. DNA of the CDR3: TGTGCCAGCCGAGCCGGGACAGGGTCGGAGAATCAGCCCCAGCATTTT. This codes for CASRAGTGSENQPQHF. Full variable domain (missing parts from reference TRBV18 and TRBJ1-5): NAGVMQNPRHLVRRRGQEARLRCSPMKGHSHVYWYRQLPEEGLKFMVYLQKENIIDESGMPKERFSAEFPKEGPSILRIQQVVRGDSAAYFCASRAGTGSENQPQHFGDGTRLSIL.

The chain couples TRBV28 to TRBJ1-4, with D tentatively TRBD1 (5 bases). The CDR3 is 15 amino acids. Looked up from germline, CDR1 is MDHEN and CDR2 is SYDVKM. Trimming shortened V by 2 bases and J by 0 bases, and 7 bases separated the two germline ends. In nucleotides, the CDR3 is TGTGCCAGCAGTTTAGGGGCAGCAACTAATGAAAAACTGTTTTTT. It translates to CASSLGAATNEKLFF.

The chain has TRBV11-2 and TRBJ1-5; D is perhaps TRBD1 (6 bases). Germline CDR1 is SGHAT and CDR2 is FQNNGV. The V end was cut by 6 bases, the J end by 7 bases, with 16 bases between. The CDR3 runs to 14 residues. The CDR3 DNA reads as TGTGCCAGCAGTCTTGTCAGGGGTGGGCAGCCCCAGCATTTT. Translated: CASSLVRGGQPQHF.

The chain links TRBV7-9 to TRBJ2-5; TRBD1 aligns across 10 bases. Near its end, the DNA agrees better with TRBJ2-7, so the J call may be wrong. Germline V lookup: CDR1 SEHNR, CDR2 FQNEAQ (reference sequence). The CDR3 consists of 17 residues. The CDR3 region is CASSFLPRDRGSYEQYF. The CDR3, as DNA: TGTGCCAGCAGCTTCCTTCCCCGGGACAGGGGCTCCTACGAGCAGTACTTC.

The chain employs TRBV10-3 and TRBJ1-6; D remains ambiguous. The V and J ends lost 2 bases and 9 bases respectively, with 11 bases between them. The CDR3 is 14 amino acids. Germline V gives CDR1 ENHRY, CDR2 SYGVKD. The CDR3 nucleotides are TGTGCCATCAGTGAGGCCGAAGGAGCTTCACCCCTCCACTTT. Encoded protein: CAISEAEGASPLHF.

This clone was found once. V gene TRBV27 combines with J gene TRBJ1-2; D possibly corresponds to TRBD1 (6 bases). The V end lost 1 base, the J end lost 0 bases, and 9 bases lay between the germline ends. Germline values: CDR1 MNHEY, CDR2 SMNVEV (reference sequence). The CDR3 has 15 residues. The CDR3: CASSLLQGSNYGYTF. The CDR3 DNA follows: TGTGCCAGCAGTTTATTACAGGGCTCTAACTATGGCTACACCTTC.

The chain joins TRBV28 to TRBJ1-1, with 7 nucleotides matching TRBD1. Germline CDR1 reads MDHEN; CDR2 reads SYDVKM. The CDR3 spans 14 residues. The ends lost 7 bases at V and 0 bases at J; junction bases unmatched: 5. CDR3 residues: CASKSTGMNTEAFF. The CDR3 nucleotides are TGTGCCAGCAAGTCGACAGGGATGAACACTGAAGCTTTCTTT.

A few counts support this clone. The chain combines TRBV7-9 with TRBJ1-3, with D possibly TRBD1 on 6 matching bases. With 4 bases removed from V and 3 bases from J, the gap between germline ends came to 10 bases. The CDR3 loop spans 14 amino acids. Germline values: CDR1 SEHNR, CDR2 FQNEAQ (reference sequence). This CDR3 is CASSYDRSGNTIYF. The CDR3 DNA is TGTGCCAGCAGCTACGACAGGAGTGGAAACACCATATATTTT.

The chain uses TRBV6-5 and TRBJ2-5, with a possible D match to TRBD2 (6 bases). The CDR3 length is 14 residues. Germline assignment: CDR1 MNHEY and CDR2 SVGAGI. Deletions cut 5 bases from V and 4 bases from J, with 14 bases between. Here the CDR3 reads CASSQGQGGETQYF. CDR3 nucleotide sequence: TGTGCCAGCAGTCAGGGCCAGGGAGGAGAGACCCAGTACTTC.

This clone has only a few counts. The gene calls are TRBV5-4 and TRBJ2-7; tentatively, D is TRBD1 (5 bases). V was cut by 2 bases and J by 2 bases, with 8 bases left in between. The germline V gene encodes CDR1 SGHNT and CDR2 YYREEE (reference sequence). This CDR3 is 13 amino acids long. The DNA for the CDR3 is TGTGCCAGCAGCTTCGACAGCCCCTACGAGCAGTACTTC. It is translated as CASSFDSPYEQYF. The full variable domain, with the rest looked up from reference TRBV5-4 and TRBJ2-7, is ETGVTQSPTHLIKTRGQQVTLRCSSQSGHNTVSWYQQALGQGPQFIFQYYREEENGRGNFPPRFSGLQFPNYSSELNVNALELDDSALYLCASSFDSPYEQYFGPGTRLTVT.